A selection of T cell receptor beta chains follows, all from one sample in a study of blood T cell repertoires in COVID-19. Data came from immunoSEQ multiplex PCR; TCRdb stores just in-frame clones and leaves some out. The repertoire has roughly 80,000 clones, approximately 89% of them found once; the top ten carry 2.5% to 3%. The sample was peripheral blood. The receptor set was obtained from a man aged 50-59 years with COVID-19, enrolled during active disease. Both conserved end residues are trimmed from each CDR3.

v_call cdr3_aa
TRBV9 ASSVSGSGNTIY
TRBV4-3 ASSRSDDRGYEQY
TRBV9 ASSVTTTGGTGGYT
TRBV5-8 ASSLLNRVGELF
TRBV7-6 ASSLTPGSGNTGELF
TRBV4-2 ASSQEWRDYEQY
TRBV28 ASGSGAGGSETQY
TRBV6-1 ASSGPQGRVTDTQY
TRBV28 ASSFSWTGGIYEQY
TRBV7-2 ASSSDRRNTDTQY
TRBV6-6 ASSLSGNYGYT
TRBV9 ASSAVAGGTDTQY
TRBV6-1 ASSDRIQPQH
TRBV3-1/TRBV3-2 ASRDRGNTEAF
TRBV30 AWQPGIGEQF
TRBV3-1/TRBV3-2 ASSQGTYGYT
TRBV15 ATSIGAGADTQY
TRBV9 ASSSSGTDEETQY
TRBV18 ASSRNRDSEAGELF
TRBV16 ASSHIYEQY
TRBV6-5 ASSDRVRSPLH
TRBV4-1 ASSQPGTGRNYGYT
TRBV29-1 SVEIGGNTEAF
TRBV18 ASSPSFGDGGDTQY
TRBV7-9 ASSLSLGRSYEQY
TRBV6-2/TRBV6-3 ASSYSTSGKETQY
TRBV9 ASSGQLSGNTIY
TRBV27 ASSRLRDSSYEQY
TRBV24-1 APVVGPEAF
TRBV7-2 ASSPYGGNEQF
TRBV30 AQRGGQPGANVLT
TRBV19 ASSISAESYGYT
TRBV6-2/TRBV6-3 ASSSGQGAETQY
TRBV7-2 ASSMPSGGGTDTQY
TRBV5-8 ASRSGQGVSSGASDEQY
TRBV13 ASSSRDSQETQY
TRBV28 ASSLRAGVNSPLH
TRBV29-1 SVEELGRESVYGYT
TRBV7-9 ASSQSGTGD
TRBV5-1 ASSLAGGNPDTQY
TRBV5-6 ASSLSTYRTDTQY
TRBV4-1 ASSQVGHLSGELF
TRBV18 ASSGSGHTSSYEQY
TRBV4-3 ASSQGQGVTDTQY
TRBV10-2 ASSATSGRSSYEQY
TRBV19 ASSIRTSGVYNEQF
TRBV9 ASSVGGGPTEQY
TRBV4-1 ASSWGLAGETQY
TRBV5-1 ASSLAGGQIQETQY
TRBV9 ASSALKAGGTDTQY
TRBV7-6 ASASATGGIETQY
TRBV28 ASSPPRGGLNTEAF
TRBV6-2/TRBV6-3 ASSYRPGGQGSQPQH
TRBV24-1 ATSDPGLQETQY
TRBV6-6 ASSAGTANTIY
TRBV5-1 ASSLGLASGRYNEQF
TRBV3-1/TRBV3-2 ASSPRTNTGELF